This entry concerns a single T cell receptor beta chain. The read terminates 3 residues ahead of where the CDR3 ends, so the germline J gene completes it. immunoSEQ multiplex PCR used an average of roughly 1,300 ng genomic DNA. Measured with immunoSEQ multiplex PCR; TCRdb has only the in-frame clones, and not every one. The table lists tens of thousands of clones. Germline V gives CDR1 MNHEY, CDR2 SMNVEV (reference sequence). The CDR3 runs 19 residues. V dropped 0 bases and J dropped 3 bases, with 21 bases sitting between them. These data are taken from a study of T cells in women clearing cervical HPV infection.

J is TRBJ2-1 and V is TRBV27, with D possibly being TRBD2 (5 bases). Specimen: blood buffy coat. The sequence derives from a woman aged 18 to 75 with a cervical HPV16 infection that either progressed to CIN3+ or cleared (not recorded which). CDR3 bases read: TGTGCCAGCAGTTTATCCCCCTTCGGGTGGAGCGGCATCTACAATGAG. It codes for CASSLSPFGWSGIYNE. In full, the CDR3 reads CASSLSPFGWSGIYNEQFF.